These T cell receptor beta chains were read from a single sample in a study of PD-L1 blockade in urothelial cancer. Here immunoSEQ multiplex PCR was the method, and the copy in TCRdb shows in-frame clones only, minus some. The top ten clones hold roughly 2% of a sample with approximately 88,000 clones, less than 90% of them seen once. The specimen was PBMCs, collected around atezolizumab (anti-PD-L1) treatment. These receptors were collected from a man in his 60s with urothelial cancer. The CDR3 runs from the conserved cysteine through the conserved F or W. A D gene is named only where the DNA matches it firmly. Part of the rows lack a size; the others show once, few, many or a class for expanded clones.

>TRBV7-2|TRBJ2-2|.|.
CASSLDRQVRTGELFF
TGTGCCAGCAGCTTAGATCGGCAGGTTAGAACCGGGGAGCTGTTTTTT
>TRBV7-8|TRBJ1-4|.|.
CASSLNSGGANEKLFF
TGTGCCAGCAGCTTAAATTCGGGGGGGGCTAATGAAAAACTGTTTTTT
>TRBV7-3|TRBJ2-2|TRBD1|once
CASSFRQGAGELFF
TGTGCCAGCAGCTTCAGACAGGGGGCCGGGGAGCTGTTTTTT
>TRBV28|TRBJ2-2|.|.
CASSSAGSGSTGELFF
TGTGCCAGCAGTTCCGCGGGATCTGGGTCCACCGGGGAGCTGTTTTTT
>TRBV7-3|TRBJ2-1|.|few
CASSLSPSGGPQFF
TGTGCCAGCAGCCTATCCCCTTCAGGGGGGCCGCAGTTCTTC
>TRBV25-1|TRBJ2-5|TRBD2|.
CASSNLLADQETQYF
TGTGCCAGCAGTAACCTCCTAGCGGACCAAGAGACCCAGTACTTC
>TRBV6-5|TRBJ1-2|TRBD1|.
CATYSRDRGPGGYTF
TGTGCCACCTATTCGAGGGACAGGGGGCCGGGTGGCTACACCTTC
>TRBV7-2|TRBJ2-1|TRBD2|.
CASSPRGGRSPAEQFF
TGTGCCAGCAGCCCCCGGGGCGGGAGGTCCCCCGCTGAGCAGTTCTTC
>TRBV7-9|TRBJ2-2|TRBD1|few
CASRQDRVVAGELFF
TGTGCCAGCAGGCAAGACAGGGTAGTTGCCGGGGAGCTGTTTTTT
>TRBV5-1|TRBJ2-7|TRBD2|.
CASSLGEPTSIGEQYF
TGCGCCAGCAGCTTGGGGGAACCGACTAGCATCGGCGAGCAGTACTTC
>TRBV30|TRBJ2-3|TRBD2|.
CAWSTQLAGGSRDTQYF
TGTGCCTGGAGTACCCAACTAGCGGGGGGCTCGCGAGATACGCAGTATTTT
>TRBV5-1|TRBJ2-7|.|.
CASRIQGGEQYF
TGCGCCAGCAGAATCCAGGGGGGCGAGCAGTACTTC
>TRBV10-3|TRBJ1-6|TRBD1|.
CAIKTGTGYAPLHF
TGTGCCATCAAAACAGGGACAGGGTACGCACCCCTCCACTTT
>TRBV5-1|TRBJ2-1|TRBD1|.
CASSLEQTGSEQFF
TGCGCCAGCAGCTTGGAACAGACAGGGTCTGAGCAGTTCTTC
>TRBV5-4|TRBJ2-1|.|.
CASSPYQGGEEQFF
TGTGCCAGCAGCCCCTACCAAGGGGGTGAAGAGCAGTTCTTC
>TRBV6-6|TRBJ1-2|TRBD1|once
CASSEHRGNYGYTF
TGTGCCAGCAGTGAGCACAGGGGAAACTATGGCTACACCTTC
>TRBV6-4|TRBJ2-7|.|few
CASIVGFYYEQYF
TGTGCCAGCATAGTCGGTTTTTACTACGAGCAGTACTTC
>TRBV5-8|TRBJ2-2|TRBD2|.
CASSTVAGVDTGELFF
TGTGCCAGCAGCACCGTAGCGGGAGTGGACACCGGGGAGCTGTTTTTT
>TRBV6-5|TRBJ1-4|TRBD1|.
CASSYSRGKEVKLFF
TGTGCCAGCAGTTACTCCAGGGGGAAGGAGGTAAAACTGTTTTTT
>TRBV9|TRBJ1-2|TRBD1|few
CASSTGTVRYTF
TGTGCCAGCAGCACGGGGACAGTGAGGTACACCTTC
>TRBV18|TRBJ2-7|.|.
CASSPPSVAYEQYF
TGTGCCAGCTCACCACCCTCCGTAGCCTACGAGCAGTACTTC
>TRBV6-5|TRBJ2-1|.|.
CASRSYREQFF
TGTGCCAGCAGGTCCTACAGGGAGCAGTTCTTC